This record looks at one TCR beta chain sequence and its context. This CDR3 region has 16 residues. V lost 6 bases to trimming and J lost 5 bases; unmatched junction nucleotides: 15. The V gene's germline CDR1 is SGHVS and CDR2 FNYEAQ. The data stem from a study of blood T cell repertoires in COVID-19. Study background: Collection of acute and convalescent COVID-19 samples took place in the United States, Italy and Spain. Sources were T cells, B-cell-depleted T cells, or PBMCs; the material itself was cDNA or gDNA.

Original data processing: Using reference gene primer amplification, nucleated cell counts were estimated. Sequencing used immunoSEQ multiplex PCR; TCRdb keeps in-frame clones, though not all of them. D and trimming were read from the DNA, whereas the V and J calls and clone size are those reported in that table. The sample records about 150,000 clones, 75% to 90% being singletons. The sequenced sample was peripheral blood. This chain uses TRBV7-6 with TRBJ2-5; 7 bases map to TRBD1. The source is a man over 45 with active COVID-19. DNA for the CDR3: TGTGCCAGCAGTACCAGCAGGGGGTTCCCCCCCGAGACCCAGTACTTC. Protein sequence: CASSTSRGFPPETQYF.